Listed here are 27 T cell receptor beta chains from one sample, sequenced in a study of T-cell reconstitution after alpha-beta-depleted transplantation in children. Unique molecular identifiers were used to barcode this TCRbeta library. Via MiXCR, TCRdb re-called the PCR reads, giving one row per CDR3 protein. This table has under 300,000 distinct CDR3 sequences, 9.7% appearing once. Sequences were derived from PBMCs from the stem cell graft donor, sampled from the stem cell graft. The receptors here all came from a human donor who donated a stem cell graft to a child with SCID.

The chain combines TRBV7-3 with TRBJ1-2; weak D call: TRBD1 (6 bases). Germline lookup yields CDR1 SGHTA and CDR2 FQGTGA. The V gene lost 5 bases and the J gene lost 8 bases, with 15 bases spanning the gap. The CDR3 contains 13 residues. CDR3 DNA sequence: TGTGCCAGCAGCCCGACAGGCTTCGACGGCTACACCTTC. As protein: CASSPTGFDGYTF.

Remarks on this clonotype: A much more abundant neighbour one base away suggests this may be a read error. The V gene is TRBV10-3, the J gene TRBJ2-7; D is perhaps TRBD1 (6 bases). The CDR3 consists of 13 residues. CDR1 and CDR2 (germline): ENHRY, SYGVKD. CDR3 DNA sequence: TGTGCCATCAGCCCGACAGGCACCTACGAGCTGTACTTC. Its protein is CAISPTGTYELYF.

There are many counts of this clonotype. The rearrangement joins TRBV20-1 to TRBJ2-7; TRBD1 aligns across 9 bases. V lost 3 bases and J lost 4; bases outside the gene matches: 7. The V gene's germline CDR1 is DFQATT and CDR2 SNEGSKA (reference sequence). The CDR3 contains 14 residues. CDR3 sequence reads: CSASFAQGAYEQYF. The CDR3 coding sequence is TGCAGTGCTAGTTTCGCACAGGGGGCTTACGAGCAGTACTTC.

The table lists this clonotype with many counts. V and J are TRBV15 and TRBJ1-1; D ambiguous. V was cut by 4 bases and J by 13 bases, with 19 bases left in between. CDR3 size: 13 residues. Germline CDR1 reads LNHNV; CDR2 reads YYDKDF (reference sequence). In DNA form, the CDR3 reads TGTGCCACCAGCACCTACGTCGGAGGTTTTGTTTTCTTT. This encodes CATSTYVGGFVFF.

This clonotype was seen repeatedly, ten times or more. The CDR3 DNA reads as TGCAGTGCTAGACCGGGCCTATGGGGAAACACCATATATTTT. Its protein is CSARPGLWGNTIYF. The genes are TRBV20-1 and TRBJ1-3; D not resolved. This CDR3 is built from 14 residues. V lost 2 bases and J lost 4, with 12 bases in between. Germline values: CDR1 DFQATT, CDR2 SNEGSKA (reference sequence).

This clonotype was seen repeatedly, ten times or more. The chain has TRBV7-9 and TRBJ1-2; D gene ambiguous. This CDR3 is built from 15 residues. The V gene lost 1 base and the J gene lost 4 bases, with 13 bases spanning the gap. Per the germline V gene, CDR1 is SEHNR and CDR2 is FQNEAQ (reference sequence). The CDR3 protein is CASSLGQILLYGYTF. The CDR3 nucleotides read TGTGCCAGCAGCTTAGGCCAGATACTACTCTATGGCTACACCTTC.

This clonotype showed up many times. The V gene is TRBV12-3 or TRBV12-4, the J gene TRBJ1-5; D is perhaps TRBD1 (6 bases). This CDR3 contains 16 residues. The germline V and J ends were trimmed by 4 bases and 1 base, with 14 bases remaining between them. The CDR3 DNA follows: TGTGCCAGCAGTTCCCGATCCGGGACAAGCAATCAGCCCCAGCATTTT. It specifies CASSSRSGTSNQPQHF.

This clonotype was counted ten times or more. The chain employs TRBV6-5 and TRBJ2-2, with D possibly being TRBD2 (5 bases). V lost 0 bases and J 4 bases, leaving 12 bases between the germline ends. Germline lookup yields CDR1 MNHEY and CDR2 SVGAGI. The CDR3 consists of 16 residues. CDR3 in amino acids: CASSYSRSAGTGELFF. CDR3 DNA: TGTGCCAGCAGTTACTCGAGGAGCGCGGGCACCGGGGAGCTGTTTTTT.

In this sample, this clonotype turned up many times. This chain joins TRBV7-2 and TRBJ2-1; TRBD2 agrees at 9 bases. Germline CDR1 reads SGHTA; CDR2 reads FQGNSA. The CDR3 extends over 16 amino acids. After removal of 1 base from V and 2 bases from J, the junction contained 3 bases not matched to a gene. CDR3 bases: TGTGCCAGCAGCTTAGTTCGCGGGGGGGCCTACAATGAGCAGTTCTTC. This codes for CASSLVRGGAYNEQFF.

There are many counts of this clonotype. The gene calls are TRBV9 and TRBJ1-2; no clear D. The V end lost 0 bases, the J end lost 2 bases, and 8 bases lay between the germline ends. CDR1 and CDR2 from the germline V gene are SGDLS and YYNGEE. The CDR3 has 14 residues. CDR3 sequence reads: CASSVAPGNYGYTF. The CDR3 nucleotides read TGTGCCAGCAGCGTAGCACCGGGGAACTATGGCTACACCTTC.

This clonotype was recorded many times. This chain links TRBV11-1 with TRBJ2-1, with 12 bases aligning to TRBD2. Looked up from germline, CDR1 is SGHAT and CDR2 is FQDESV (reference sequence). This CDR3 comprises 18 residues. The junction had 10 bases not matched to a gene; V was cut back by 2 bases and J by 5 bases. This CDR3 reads CASSLSGAGLAGHNEQFF. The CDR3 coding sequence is TGTGCCAGCAGCTTATCCGGCGCGGGACTAGCGGGTCACAATGAGCAGTTCTTC.

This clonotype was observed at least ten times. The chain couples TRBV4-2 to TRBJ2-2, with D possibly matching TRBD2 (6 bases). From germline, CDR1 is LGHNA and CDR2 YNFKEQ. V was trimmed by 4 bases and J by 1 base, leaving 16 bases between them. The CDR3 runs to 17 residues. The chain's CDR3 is CASSLLRGGKNTGELFF. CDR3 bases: TGTGCCAGCAGCCTCTTAAGGGGCGGGAAGAACACCGGGGAGCTGTTTTTT.

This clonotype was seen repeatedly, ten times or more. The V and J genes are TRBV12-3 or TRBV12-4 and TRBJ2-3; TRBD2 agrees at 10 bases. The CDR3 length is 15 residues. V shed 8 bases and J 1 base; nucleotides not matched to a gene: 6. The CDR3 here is CASHVLAGRTDTQYF. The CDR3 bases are TGTGCCAGCCATGTACTAGCGGGACGCACAGATACGCAGTATTTT.

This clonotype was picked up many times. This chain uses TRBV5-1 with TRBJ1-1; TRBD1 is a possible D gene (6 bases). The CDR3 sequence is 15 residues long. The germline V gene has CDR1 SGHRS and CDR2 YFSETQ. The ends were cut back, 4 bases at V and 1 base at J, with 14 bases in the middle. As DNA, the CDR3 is TGCGCCAGCAGCGCCGAGGGGGTGTCGAACACTGAAGCTTTCTTT. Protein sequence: CASSAEGVSNTEAFF.

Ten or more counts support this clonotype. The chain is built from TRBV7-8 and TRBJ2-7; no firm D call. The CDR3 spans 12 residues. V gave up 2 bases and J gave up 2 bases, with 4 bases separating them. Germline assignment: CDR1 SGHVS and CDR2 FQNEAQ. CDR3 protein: CASSLYTYEQYF. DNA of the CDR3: TGTGCCAGCAGCTTATACACCTACGAGCAGTACTTC.

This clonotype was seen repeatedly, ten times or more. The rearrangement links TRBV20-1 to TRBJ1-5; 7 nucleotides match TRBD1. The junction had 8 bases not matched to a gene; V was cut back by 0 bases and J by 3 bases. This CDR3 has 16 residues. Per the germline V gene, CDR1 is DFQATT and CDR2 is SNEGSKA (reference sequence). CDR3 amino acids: CSARESGQSLNQPQHF. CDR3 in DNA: TGCAGTGCTAGAGAGTCGGGACAGTCTCTCAATCAGCCCCAGCATTTT.

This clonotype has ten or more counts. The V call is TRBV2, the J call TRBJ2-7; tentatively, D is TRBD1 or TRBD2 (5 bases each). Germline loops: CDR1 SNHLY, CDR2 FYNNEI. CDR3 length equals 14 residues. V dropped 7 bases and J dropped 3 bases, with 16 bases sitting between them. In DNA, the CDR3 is TGTGCCAGCACGGGGCCAGGGTATAACTACGAGCAGTACTTC. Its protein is CASTGPGYNYEQYF.

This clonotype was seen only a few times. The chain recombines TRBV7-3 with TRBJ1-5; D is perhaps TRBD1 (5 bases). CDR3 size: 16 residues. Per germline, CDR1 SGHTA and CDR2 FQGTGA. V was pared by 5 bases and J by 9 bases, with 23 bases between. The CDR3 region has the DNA TGTGCCAGCAGCCCCAGGGCCCGGACGCTGGGTCGGCCCCAGCATTTT. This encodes CASSPRARTLGRPQHF. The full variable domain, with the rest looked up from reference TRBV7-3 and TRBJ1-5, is GAGVSQTPSNKVTEKGKYVELRCDPISGHTALYWYRQSLGQGPEFLIYFQGTGAADDSGLPNDRFFAVRPEGSVSTLKIQRTERGDSAVYLCASSPRARTLGRPQHFGDGTRLSIL.

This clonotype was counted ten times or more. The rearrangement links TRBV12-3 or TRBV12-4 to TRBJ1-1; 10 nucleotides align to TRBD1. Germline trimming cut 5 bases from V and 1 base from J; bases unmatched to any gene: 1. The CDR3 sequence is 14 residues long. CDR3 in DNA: TGTGCCAGCAGTCGGACAGGGGGGAACACTGAAGCTTTCTTT. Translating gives CASSRTGGNTEAFF.

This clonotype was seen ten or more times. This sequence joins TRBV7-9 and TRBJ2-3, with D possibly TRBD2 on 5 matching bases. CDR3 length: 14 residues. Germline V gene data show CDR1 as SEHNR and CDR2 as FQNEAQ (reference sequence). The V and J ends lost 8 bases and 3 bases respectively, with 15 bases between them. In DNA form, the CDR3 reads TGTGCCAGCCTACCGGCGGACTTAACAGATACGCAGTATTTT. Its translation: CASLPADLTDTQYF. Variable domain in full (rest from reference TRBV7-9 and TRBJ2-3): DTGVSQNPRHKITKRGQNVTFRCDPISEHNRLYWYRQTLGQGPEFLTYFQNEAQLEKSRLLSDRFSAERPKGSFSTLEIQRTEQGDSAMYLCASLPADLTDTQYFGPGTRLTVL.

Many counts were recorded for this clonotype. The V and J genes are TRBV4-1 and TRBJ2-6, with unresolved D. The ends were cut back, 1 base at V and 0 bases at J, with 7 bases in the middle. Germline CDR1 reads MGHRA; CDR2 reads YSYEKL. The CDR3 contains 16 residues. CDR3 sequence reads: CASSQGVGSGANVLTF. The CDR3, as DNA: TGCGCCAGCAGCCAAGGGGTCGGCTCTGGGGCCAACGTCCTGACTTTC.

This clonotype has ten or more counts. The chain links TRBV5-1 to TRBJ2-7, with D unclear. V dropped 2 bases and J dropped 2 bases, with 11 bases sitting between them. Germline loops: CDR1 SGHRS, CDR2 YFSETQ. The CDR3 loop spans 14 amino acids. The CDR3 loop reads CASSLGPRPYEQYF. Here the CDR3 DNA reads TGCGCCAGCAGCTTAGGACCTCGACCCTACGAGCAGTACTTC.

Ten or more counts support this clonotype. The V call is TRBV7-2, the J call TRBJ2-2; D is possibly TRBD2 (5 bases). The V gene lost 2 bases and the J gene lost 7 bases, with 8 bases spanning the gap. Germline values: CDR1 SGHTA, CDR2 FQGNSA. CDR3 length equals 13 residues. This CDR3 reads CASSLNRGGELFF. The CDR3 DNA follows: TGTGCCAGCAGCTTAAATCGGGGCGGGGAGCTGTTTTTT.

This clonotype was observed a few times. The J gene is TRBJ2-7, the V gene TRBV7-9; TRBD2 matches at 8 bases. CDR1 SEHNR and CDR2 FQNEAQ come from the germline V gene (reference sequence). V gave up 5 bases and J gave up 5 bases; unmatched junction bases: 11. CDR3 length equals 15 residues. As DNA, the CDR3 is TGTGCCAGCAGCCCGGGGACTAGTTGGATCGACGAGCAGTACTTC. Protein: CASSPGTSWIDEQYF.

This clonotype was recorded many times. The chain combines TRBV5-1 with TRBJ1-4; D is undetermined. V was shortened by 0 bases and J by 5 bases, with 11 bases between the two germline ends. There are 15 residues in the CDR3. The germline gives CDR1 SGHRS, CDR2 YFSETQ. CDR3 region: CASSLDPVPNEKLFF. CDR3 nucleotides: TGCGCCAGCAGCTTGGACCCAGTACCAAATGAAAAACTGTTTTTT. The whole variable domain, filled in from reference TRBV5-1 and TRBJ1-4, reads KAGVTQTPRYLIKTRGQQVTLSCSPISGHRSVSWYQQTPGQGLQFLFEYFSETQRNKGNFPGRFSGRQFSNSRSEMNVSTLELGDSALYLCASSLDPVPNEKLFFGSGTQLSVL.

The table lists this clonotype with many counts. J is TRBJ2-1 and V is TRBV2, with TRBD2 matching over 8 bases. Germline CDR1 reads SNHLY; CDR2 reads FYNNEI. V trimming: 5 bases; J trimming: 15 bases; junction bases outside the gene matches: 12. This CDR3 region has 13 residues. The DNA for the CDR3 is TGTGCCAGCAGTTCTACCCTCGGGACTAGGGTGTTCTTC. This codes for CASSSTLGTRVFF.

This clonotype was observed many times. The CDR3 DNA sequence: TGCGCCAGCAGCTGGGTTCCGGGACAGGGTCCGTCGGGCGAGCAGTACTTC. It translates to CASSWVPGQGPSGEQYF. This chain joins TRBV5-1 and TRBJ2-7, with TRBD1 matching over 9 bases. Trimming took 3 bases from V and 6 from J; bases not matched to a gene: 16. This CDR3 comprises 17 residues. The germline gives CDR1 SGHRS, CDR2 YFSETQ.